The T cell receptor (beta chain) under discussion was sequenced for a study of patients and donors after allogeneic stem cell transplantation. Trimming stripped 6 bases from V and 0 bases from J, with 18 bases between. The CDR3 is 16 amino acids. From germline, CDR1 is DFQATT and CDR2 SNEGSKA (reference sequence). In this sample, this clonotype turned up a few times. TCRdb redid the calling of the RT-PCR reads with MiXCR, one entry per CDR3 protein. The table records more than 150,000 distinct CDR3 sequences, approximately 41% of them present only once. Sequencing input: blood, either unsorted or a sorted T cell fraction (not recorded which). The genes are TRBV20-1 and TRBJ2-1; D not certain. The sequence derives from a human donor who was either an allogeneic HSCT recipient or a stem cell or donor lymphocyte infusion donor (not recorded which). It is not recorded whose cells these are; they may come from a transplant donor. CDR3 sequence: CSAPVAITSSYNEQFF. CDR3 bases: TGCAGTGCGCCCGTAGCCATTACAAGCTCCTACAATGAGCAGTTCTTC.